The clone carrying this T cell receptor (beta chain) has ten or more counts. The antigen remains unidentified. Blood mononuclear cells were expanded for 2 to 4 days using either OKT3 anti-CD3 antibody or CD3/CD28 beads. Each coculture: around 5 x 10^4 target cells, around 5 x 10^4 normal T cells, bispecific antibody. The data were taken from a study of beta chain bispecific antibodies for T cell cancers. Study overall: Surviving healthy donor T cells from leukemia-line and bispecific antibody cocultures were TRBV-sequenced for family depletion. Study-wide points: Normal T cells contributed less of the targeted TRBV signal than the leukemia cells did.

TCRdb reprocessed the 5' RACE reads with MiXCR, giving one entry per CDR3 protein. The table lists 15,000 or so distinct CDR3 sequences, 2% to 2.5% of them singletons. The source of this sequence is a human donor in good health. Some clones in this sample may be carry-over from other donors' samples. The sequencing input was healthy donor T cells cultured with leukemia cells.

DNA of the CDR3: TGCAGTGCCCCATTTGGTATTACTAATGAAAAACTGTTTTTT. It encodes CSAPFGITNEKLFF. The chain joins TRBV20-1 to TRBJ1-4; D is undetermined. V lost 6 bases, J lost 2 bases, and 13 bases lay in between. The CDR3 spans 14 residues. The germline V gene has CDR1 DFQATT and CDR2 SNEGSKA (reference sequence).